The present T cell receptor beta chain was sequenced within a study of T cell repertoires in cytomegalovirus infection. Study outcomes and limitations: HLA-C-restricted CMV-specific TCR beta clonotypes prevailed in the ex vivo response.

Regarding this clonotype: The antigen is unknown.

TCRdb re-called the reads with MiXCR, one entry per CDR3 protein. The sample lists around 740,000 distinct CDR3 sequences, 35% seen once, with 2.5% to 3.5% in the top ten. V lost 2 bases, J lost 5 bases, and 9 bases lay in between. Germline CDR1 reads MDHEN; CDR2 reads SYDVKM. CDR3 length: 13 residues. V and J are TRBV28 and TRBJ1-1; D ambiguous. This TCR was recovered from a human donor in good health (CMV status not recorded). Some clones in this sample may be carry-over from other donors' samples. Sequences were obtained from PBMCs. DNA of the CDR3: TGTGCCAGCAGTTTAAGGATCCGGACTGAAGCTTTCTTT. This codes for CASSLRIRTEAFF.